This T cell receptor (beta chain) was captured by sequencing in a study of blood T cell repertoires in COVID-19. Study summary: T cells, B-cell-depleted T cells, or PBMCs provided the cDNA or gDNA that served as material.

V gave up 6 bases and J gave up 2 bases, with 17 bases separating them. CDR3 length: 14 residues. Germline CDR1 is SQVTM and CDR2 is ANQGSEA. Some clones are missing from TCRdb's copy, which holds only in-frame ones; the method was immunoSEQ multiplex PCR. The table shows 290,000 or so clones, with around nine tenths occurring only once. Cohorts were determined from participant-reported clinical history. Donors in Cohort 3 counted as recovered after two negative PCRs, clearance, or symptom resolution. The sequence was collected from a woman in her 30s who had recovered from COVID-19. Sequenced material: PBMCs or T cells enriched from blood (not recorded which). The chain has TRBV29-1 and TRBJ2-7, with D maybe TRBD2 (5 bases). CDR3 sequence (DNA): TGCAGCGTCTCTGACCGTCTGAGGGCCTACGAGCAGTACTTC. It specifies CSVSDRLRAYEQYF.